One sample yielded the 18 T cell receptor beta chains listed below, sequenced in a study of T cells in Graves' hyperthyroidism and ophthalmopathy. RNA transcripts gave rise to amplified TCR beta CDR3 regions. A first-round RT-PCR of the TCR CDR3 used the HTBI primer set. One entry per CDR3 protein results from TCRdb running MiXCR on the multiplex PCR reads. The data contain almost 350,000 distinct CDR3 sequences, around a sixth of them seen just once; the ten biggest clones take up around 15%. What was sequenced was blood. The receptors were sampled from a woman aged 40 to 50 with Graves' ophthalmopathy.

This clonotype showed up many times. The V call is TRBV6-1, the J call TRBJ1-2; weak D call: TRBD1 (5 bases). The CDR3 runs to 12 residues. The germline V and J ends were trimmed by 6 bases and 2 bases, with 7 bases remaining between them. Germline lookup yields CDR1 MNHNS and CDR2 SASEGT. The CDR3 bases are TGTGCCAGCAGCGACAGAAACTATGGCTACACCTTC. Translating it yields CASSDRNYGYTF.

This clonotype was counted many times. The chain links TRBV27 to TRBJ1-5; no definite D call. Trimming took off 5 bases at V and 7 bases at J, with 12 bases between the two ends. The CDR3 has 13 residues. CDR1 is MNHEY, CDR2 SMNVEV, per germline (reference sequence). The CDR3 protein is CASSKSRSQPQHF. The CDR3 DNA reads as TGTGCCAGCAGTAAGTCCAGATCCCAGCCCCAGCATTTT.

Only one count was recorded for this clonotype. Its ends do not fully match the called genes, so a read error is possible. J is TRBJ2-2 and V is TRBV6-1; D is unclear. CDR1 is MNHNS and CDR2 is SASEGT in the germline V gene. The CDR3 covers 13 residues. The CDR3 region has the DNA TGTGCCAGCAGGGAAGACTTGGCCGGGGAGCTGTTTTTT. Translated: CASREDLAGELFF.

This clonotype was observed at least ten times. The CDR3: CASSESRGANQPQHF. As DNA, the CDR3 is TGTGCCAGCAGTGAATCGCGGGGGGCGAATCAGCCCCAGCATTTT. The rearrangement uses TRBV6-1 and TRBJ1-5, with D possibly TRBD1 on 6 matching bases. CDR3 size: 15 residues. V was trimmed by 2 bases and J by 4 bases, leaving 12 bases between them. In germline, CDR1 is MNHNS, CDR2 SASEGT.

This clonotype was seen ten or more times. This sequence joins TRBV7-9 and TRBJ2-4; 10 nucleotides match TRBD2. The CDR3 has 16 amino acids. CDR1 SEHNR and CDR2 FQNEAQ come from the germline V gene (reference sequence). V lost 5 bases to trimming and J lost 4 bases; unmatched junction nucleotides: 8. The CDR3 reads CASSPAAGGLKNIQYF. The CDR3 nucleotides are TGTGCCAGCAGCCCCGCAGCGGGAGGGCTGAAAAACATTCAGTACTTC. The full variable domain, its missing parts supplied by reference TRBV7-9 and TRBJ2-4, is DTGVSQNPRHKITKRGQNVTFRCDPISEHNRLYWYRQTLGQGPEFLTYFQNEAQLEKSRLLSDRFSAERPKGSFSTLEIQRTEQGDSAMYLCASSPAAGGLKNIQYFGAGTRLSVL.

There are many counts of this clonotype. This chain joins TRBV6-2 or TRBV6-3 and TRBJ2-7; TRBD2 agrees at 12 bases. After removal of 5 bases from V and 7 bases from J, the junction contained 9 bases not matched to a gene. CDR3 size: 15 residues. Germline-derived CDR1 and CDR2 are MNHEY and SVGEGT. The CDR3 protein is CASSPSLAGGQEQYF. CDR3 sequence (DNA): TGTGCCAGCAGTCCCAGCCTAGCGGGAGGGCAGGAGCAGTACTTC.

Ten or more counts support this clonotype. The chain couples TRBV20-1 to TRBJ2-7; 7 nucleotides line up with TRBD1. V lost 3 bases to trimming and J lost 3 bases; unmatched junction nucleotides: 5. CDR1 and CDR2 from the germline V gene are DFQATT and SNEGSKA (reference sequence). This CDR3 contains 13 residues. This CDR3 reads CSASGTELYEQYF. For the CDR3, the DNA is TGCAGTGCTAGCGGGACAGAACTCTACGAGCAGTACTTC.

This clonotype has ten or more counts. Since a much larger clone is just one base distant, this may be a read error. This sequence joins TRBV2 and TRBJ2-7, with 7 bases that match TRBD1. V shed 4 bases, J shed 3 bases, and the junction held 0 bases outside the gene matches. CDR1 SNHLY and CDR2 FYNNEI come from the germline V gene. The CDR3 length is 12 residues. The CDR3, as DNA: TGTGCCAGCAGTGGGGACAGCTACGAGCAGTACTTC. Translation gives CASSGDSYEQYF.

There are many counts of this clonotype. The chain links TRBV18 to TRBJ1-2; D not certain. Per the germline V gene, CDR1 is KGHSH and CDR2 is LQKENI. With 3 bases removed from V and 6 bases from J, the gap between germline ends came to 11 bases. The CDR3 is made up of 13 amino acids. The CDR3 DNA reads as TGTGCCAGCTCACCCGTCATTTCGGATGGCTACACCTTC. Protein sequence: CASSPVISDGYTF.

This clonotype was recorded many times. The CDR3 DNA reads TGCGCCAGCAGCCAAGTTCTAGGGGGAGAGACCCAGTACTTC. Translation: CASSQVLGGETQYF. This chain joins TRBV4-1 and TRBJ2-5, with a weak D call TRBD1 (6 bases). The CDR3 is made up of 14 amino acids. Germline-derived CDR1 and CDR2 are MGHRA and YSYEKL. V gave up 1 base and J gave up 4 bases, with 10 bases separating them.

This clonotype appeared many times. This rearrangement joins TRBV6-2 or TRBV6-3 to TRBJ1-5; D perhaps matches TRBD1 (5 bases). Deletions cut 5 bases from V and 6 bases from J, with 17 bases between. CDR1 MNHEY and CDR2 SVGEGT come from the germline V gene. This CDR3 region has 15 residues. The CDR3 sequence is CASSPGPPGGQPQHF. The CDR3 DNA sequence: TGTGCCAGCAGTCCCGGGCCCCCGGGGGGTCAGCCCCAGCATTTT.

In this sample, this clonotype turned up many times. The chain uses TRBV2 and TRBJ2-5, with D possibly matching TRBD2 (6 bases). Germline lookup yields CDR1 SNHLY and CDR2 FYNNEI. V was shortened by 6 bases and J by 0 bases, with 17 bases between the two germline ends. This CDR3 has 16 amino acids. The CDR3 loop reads CASREGRGSNQETQYF. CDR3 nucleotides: TGTGCCAGCAGGGAGGGTCGCGGTTCGAACCAAGAGACCCAGTACTTC. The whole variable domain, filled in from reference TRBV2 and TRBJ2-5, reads EPEVTQTPSHQVTQMGQEVILRCVPISNHLYFYWYRQILGQKVEFLVSFYNNEISEKSEIFDDQFSVERPDGSNFTLKIRSTKLEDSAMYFCASREGRGSNQETQYFGPGTRLLVL.

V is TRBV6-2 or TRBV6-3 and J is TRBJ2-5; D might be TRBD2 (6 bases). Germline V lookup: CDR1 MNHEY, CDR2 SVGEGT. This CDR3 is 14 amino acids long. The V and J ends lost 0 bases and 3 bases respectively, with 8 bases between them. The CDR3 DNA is TGTGCCAGCAGTTACTCGACTAGAAAAGAGACCCAGTACTTC. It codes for CASSYSTRKETQYF.

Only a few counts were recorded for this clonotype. CDR3 sequence (DNA): TGCGCCAGCCGGGACTATAGCACCGGGGAGCTGTTTTTT. This gives the protein CASRDYSTGELFF. The chain joins TRBV4-1 to TRBJ2-2, with 7 nucleotides matching TRBD2. Germline lookup yields CDR1 MGHRA and CDR2 YSYEKL. CDR3 size: 13 residues. J lost 4 bases, V lost 8 bases, and 4 bases had no gene match.

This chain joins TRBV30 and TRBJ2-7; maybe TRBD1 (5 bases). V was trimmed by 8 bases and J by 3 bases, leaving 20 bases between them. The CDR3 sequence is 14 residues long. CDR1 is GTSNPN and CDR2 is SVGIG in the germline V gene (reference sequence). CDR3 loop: CAHSAGLGNYEQYF. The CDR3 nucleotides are TGTGCCCATAGTGCAGGGTTAGGAAACTACGAGCAGTACTTC.

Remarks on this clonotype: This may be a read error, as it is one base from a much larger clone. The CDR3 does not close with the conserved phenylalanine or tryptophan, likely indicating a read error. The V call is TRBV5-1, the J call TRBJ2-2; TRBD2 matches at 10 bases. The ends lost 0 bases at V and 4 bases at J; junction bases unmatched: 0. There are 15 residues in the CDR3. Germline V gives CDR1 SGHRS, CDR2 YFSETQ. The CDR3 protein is CASSLGTSGTGELFI. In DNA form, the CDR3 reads TGCGCCAGCAGCTTGGGGACTAGCGGCACCGGGGAGCTGTTTATT.

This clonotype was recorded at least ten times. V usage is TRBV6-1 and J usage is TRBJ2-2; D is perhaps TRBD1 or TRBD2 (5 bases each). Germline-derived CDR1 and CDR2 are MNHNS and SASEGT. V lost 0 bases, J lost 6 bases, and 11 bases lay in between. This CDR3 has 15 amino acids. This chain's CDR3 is CASSEALEGPGELFF. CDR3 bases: TGTGCCAGCAGTGAAGCGCTCGAGGGACCCGGGGAGCTGTTTTTT.

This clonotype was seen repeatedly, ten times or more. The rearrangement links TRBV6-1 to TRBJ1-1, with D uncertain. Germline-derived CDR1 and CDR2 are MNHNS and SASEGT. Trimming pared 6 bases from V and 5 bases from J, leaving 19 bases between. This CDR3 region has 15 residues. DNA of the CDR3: TGTGCCAGCAGGATTATCCGGAGAAGCGGGACTGAAGCTTTCTTT. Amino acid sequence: CASRIIRRSGTEAFF.